The rows below give T cell receptor beta chains drawn from one sample of a study of beta chain features in type 1 diabetes. The assay was immunoSEQ multiplex PCR, and TCRdb's table has in-frame clones only and misses some. There are 600,000 to 650,000 clones in the sample; about 16% occur only once, and about 0.097% lies in the top ten. Sequences were obtained from naive CD4+ T cells from blood. These receptors were collected from a man younger than 35 in good health. CDR3s include the opening cysteine and the closing phenylalanine or tryptophan. The order of the fields is clone size, J gene, V gene, D gene, CDR3 length, CDR3 protein, CDR3 DNA. The D gene is left open where the match is weak. Not all rows give a size; the values are once, few, many and, for expanded clones, a class.

clone size: .
J gene: TRBJ1-2
V gene: TRBV20-1
D gene: TRBD1
CDR3 length: 11
CDR3 protein: CSASPGQGYTF
CDR3 DNA: TGCAGTGCTAGTCCGGGACAGGGCTACACCTTC

clone size: few
J gene: TRBJ2-4
V gene: TRBV28
D gene: TRBD2
CDR3 length: 14
CDR3 protein: CASTGGSAKNIQYF
CDR3 DNA: TGTGCCAGCACGGGGGGGTCGGCCAAAAACATTCAGTACTTC

clone size: .
J gene: TRBJ1-2
V gene: TRBV6-4
D gene: .
CDR3 length: 15
CDR3 protein: CASSVHTGPNYGYTF
CDR3 DNA: TGTGCCAGCAGTGTCCACACAGGACCTAACTATGGCTACACCTTC

clone size: .
J gene: TRBJ2-5
V gene: TRBV28
D gene: TRBD2
CDR3 length: 17
CDR3 protein: CASSSASLAGGQETQYF
CDR3 DNA: TGTGCCAGCAGCTCTGCCTCACTAGCGGGGGGGCAAGAGACCCAGTACTTC

clone size: few
J gene: TRBJ2-6
V gene: TRBV4-3
D gene: TRBD1
CDR3 length: 15
CDR3 protein: CASSHTGAGANVLTF
CDR3 DNA: TGCGCCAGCAGCCACACAGGGGCTGGGGCCAACGTCCTGACTTTC

clone size: few
J gene: TRBJ1-5
V gene: TRBV19
D gene: .
CDR3 length: 13
CDR3 protein: CASTHPGGQPQHF
CDR3 DNA: TGTGCCAGTACCCACCCGGGGGGTCAGCCCCAGCATTTT

clone size: .
J gene: TRBJ1-2
V gene: TRBV29-1
D gene: .
CDR3 length: 14
CDR3 protein: CSVDQKLGSYGYTF
CDR3 DNA: TGCAGCGTTGATCAAAAACTAGGCAGCTATGGCTACACCTTC

clone size: .
J gene: TRBJ1-2
V gene: TRBV11-2
D gene: .
CDR3 length: 13
CDR3 protein: CASSLDRNYGYTF
CDR3 DNA: TGTGCCAGCAGCCTCGACAGGAACTATGGCTACACCTTC

clone size: few
J gene: TRBJ2-5
V gene: TRBV29-1
D gene: TRBD1
CDR3 length: 16
CDR3 protein: CSVEAGYQGAGGTQYF
CDR3 DNA: TGCAGCGTTGAAGCAGGTTACCAGGGGGCTGGAGGGACCCAGTACTTC

clone size: few
J gene: TRBJ1-5
V gene: TRBV7-2
D gene: TRBD1
CDR3 length: 15
CDR3 protein: CASSFTGDLNQPQHF
CDR3 DNA: TGTGCCAGCAGCTTCACAGGGGACCTCAATCAGCCCCAGCATTTT

clone size: .
J gene: TRBJ1-1
V gene: TRBV29-1
D gene: .
CDR3 length: 13
CDR3 protein: CSVDRGGTTEAFF
CDR3 DNA: TGCAGCGTTGATCGGGGCGGGACCACTGAAGCTTTCTTT

clone size: few
J gene: TRBJ2-7
V gene: TRBV11-1
D gene: .
CDR3 length: 14
CDR3 protein: CASSPRSSPYEQYF
CDR3 DNA: TGTGCCAGCAGCCCCCGGTCCAGTCCCTACGAGCAGTACTTC

clone size: .
J gene: TRBJ2-2
V gene: TRBV10-3
D gene: .
CDR3 length: 15
CDR3 protein: CAISPSPRNTGELFF
CDR3 DNA: TGTGCCATCAGCCCCAGCCCTCGGAACACCGGGGAGCTGTTTTTT

clone size: .
J gene: TRBJ1-3
V gene: TRBV10-3
D gene: .
CDR3 length: 13
CDR3 protein: CASRRGAGNTIYF
CDR3 DNA: TGTGCCTCCCGTCGGGGGGCTGGAAACACCATATATTTT

clone size: .
J gene: TRBJ2-5
V gene: TRBV5-6
D gene: TRBD2
CDR3 length: 16
CDR3 protein: CASRRVGAGGQETQYF
CDR3 DNA: TGTGCCAGCAGGCGGGTAGGGGCGGGAGGCCAAGAGACCCAGTACTTC

clone size: .
J gene: TRBJ1-4
V gene: TRBV7-2
D gene: TRBD1
CDR3 length: 14
CDR3 protein: CASSLDRVGEKLFF
CDR3 DNA: TGTGCCAGCAGCCTGGACAGGGTCGGTGAAAAACTGTTTTTT

clone size: few
J gene: TRBJ2-1
V gene: TRBV11-2
D gene: TRBD2
CDR3 length: 15
CDR3 protein: CASGIGLAGVAEQFF
CDR3 DNA: TGTGCCAGCGGGATAGGACTAGCGGGAGTTGCGGAGCAGTTCTTC

clone size: .
J gene: TRBJ2-7
V gene: TRBV27
D gene: .
CDR3 length: 15
CDR3 protein: CASSLQPRAPYEQYF
CDR3 DNA: TGTGCCAGCAGTTTACAGCCGAGAGCCCCCTACGAGCAGTACTTC

clone size: few
J gene: TRBJ1-2
V gene: TRBV6-1
D gene: TRBD1
CDR3 length: 16
CDR3 protein: CASSAQGRDRGDGYTF
CDR3 DNA: TGTGCCAGCAGTGCGCAGGGCCGGGACAGGGGAGACGGCTACACCTTC

clone size: .
J gene: TRBJ2-7
V gene: TRBV5-1
D gene: .
CDR3 length: 13
CDR3 protein: CASTGTLGYEQYF
CDR3 DNA: TGCGCCAGCACCGGTACCCTAGGCTACGAGCAGTACTTC

clone size: few
J gene: TRBJ2-1
V gene: TRBV10-3
D gene: .
CDR3 length: 13
CDR3 protein: CAISELGYNEQFF
CDR3 DNA: TGTGCCATCAGTGAGTTAGGCTACAATGAGCAGTTCTTC

clone size: .
J gene: TRBJ2-1
V gene: TRBV28
D gene: .
CDR3 length: 13
CDR3 protein: CASSSNLPGQQFF
CDR3 DNA: TGTGCCAGCAGTTCGAATCTACCGGGACAGCAGTTCTTC

clone size: few
J gene: TRBJ2-1
V gene: TRBV5-1
D gene: TRBD2
CDR3 length: 14
CDR3 protein: CASSDLAGINEQFF
CDR3 DNA: TGCGCCAGCAGCGATCTAGCGGGAATCAATGAGCAGTTCTTC

clone size: .
J gene: TRBJ1-2
V gene: TRBV28
D gene: TRBD1
CDR3 length: 14
CDR3 protein: CASSSPGTVYGYTF
CDR3 DNA: TGTGCCAGCAGTTCCCCCGGGACAGTCTATGGCTACACCTTC

clone size: .
J gene: TRBJ1-1
V gene: TRBV18
D gene: .
CDR3 length: 15
CDR3 protein: CASSPIKAMNTEAFF
CDR3 DNA: TGTGCCAGCTCACCCATCAAGGCAATGAACACTGAAGCTTTCTTT

clone size: .
J gene: TRBJ1-2
V gene: TRBV27
D gene: .
CDR3 length: 16
CDR3 protein: CASSFRSPAPNYGYTF
CDR3 DNA: TGTGCCAGCAGTTTCCGCTCTCCAGCGCCCAATTATGGCTACACCTTC